Listed below are T cell receptor beta chains from one sample, sequenced in a study of T cell responses to AZD1222 COVID-19 vaccine. The assay was immunoSEQ multiplex PCR, and TCRdb's table has in-frame clones only and misses some. The table lists about 40,000 clones, roughly 85% of them singletons. Sequences were derived from peripheral blood, sampled 28 days after the second dose of the MenACWY control vaccine. Source of these receptors: an adult who received the MenACWY meningococcal vaccine as a control. Each CDR3 is given with its conserved first and last residue. The order of the fields is V gene, J gene, CDR3 protein.

>TRBV6-5|TRBJ1-1
CASNSRTRGNTEAFF
>TRBV6-5|TRBJ2-2
CASSVDRGGTGELFF
>TRBV27|TRBJ2-2
CASSIEAPTWGANTGELFF
>TRBV10-1|TRBJ2-3
CASSEGLATDTQYF
>TRBV9|TRBJ2-1
CASSVGEGTSEIQTYNEQFF
>TRBV6-5|TRBJ1-4
CASRTQGNEKLFF
>TRBV2|TRBJ1-1
CASRAQGRIPEAFF
>TRBV5-1|TRBJ2-7
CASSLVPGPYEQYF
>TRBV9|TRBJ2-7
CASSTSPSGSSYEQYF
>TRBV28|TRBJ2-1
CASSLPGQGGNNEQFF
>TRBV18|TRBJ1-2
CASSPQGDYGYTF
>TRBV6-5|TRBJ1-2
CASSTEGGYTF
>TRBV6-1|TRBJ1-1
CASSEVFQVFF
>TRBV5-1|TRBJ2-5
CASSLPQGGETQYF
>TRBV7-3|TRBJ2-5
CASSPRPGEETQYF
>TRBV28|TRBJ1-2
CASLQGTVHGYTF
>TRBV10-2|TRBJ2-2
CASSREDVSGELFF
>TRBV5-1|TRBJ1-2
CASSLAAAYGYTF
>TRBV6-5|TRBJ1-2
CASTSSGQTDYTF
>TRBV5-4|TRBJ2-7
CASSFKGGRSYEQYF
>TRBV18|TRBJ1-2
CASSPLGAFNYGYTF
>TRBV29-1|TRBJ2-5
CSVLWGTQETQYF